Listed here are 10 T cell receptor beta chains from one sample, sequenced in a study of CXCR4 blockade with PD-1 therapy in pancreatic cancer. Sequencing used immunoSEQ multiplex PCR; TCRdb keeps in-frame clones, though not all of them. This table holds some 3,300 clones, 50% found once. The sequenced sample consisted of tumor tissue. All receptors derive from a human donor with pancreatic ductal adenocarcinoma.

This clone is medium-sized by share. The chain has TRBV11-3 and TRBJ2-3; 7 bases are shared with TRBD2. CDR3 size: 15 residues. The V and J ends lost 4 bases and 5 bases, in that order; junction bases with no gene match: 9. The germline V gene encodes CDR1 SGHNT and CDR2 YENEEA. The CDR3 DNA follows: TGTGCCAGCAGCTCGCCGGGGAGGGCACAAGATACGCAGTATTTT. Protein sequence: CASSSPGRAQDTQYF.

This clone is medium-sized by share. The V gene is TRBV11-3, the J gene TRBJ1-1; 8 bases line up with TRBD1. CDR3 length: 15 residues. Germline CDR1 is SGHNT and CDR2 is YENEEA. J was trimmed by 1 base and V by 5 bases; bases with no gene match: 6. CDR3 sequence reads: CASSPGQGWNTEAFF. The CDR3 nucleotides are TGTGCCAGCAGCCCTGGACAGGGATGGAACACTGAAGCTTTCTTT.

The rearrangement joins TRBV2 to TRBJ1-4; D call uncertain. The length of the CDR3 is 14 residues. V dropped 7 bases and J dropped 0 bases, with 9 bases sitting between them. CDR1 SNHLY and CDR2 FYNNEI come from the germline V gene. CDR3 in amino acids: CASKGDTTNEKLFF. The CDR3 nucleotides are TGTGCCAGCAAGGGCGATACAACTAATGAAAAACTGTTTTTT.

The V call is TRBV18, the J call TRBJ2-3; D uncertain. V lost 1 base, J lost 5 bases, and 7 bases lay in between. CDR3 length: 13 amino acids. CDR1 and CDR2 (germline): KGHSH, LQKENI. The CDR3 spells CASSPRGIDTQYF. The CDR3 nucleotides are TGTGCCAGCTCACCACGGGGAATAGATACGCAGTATTTT. The full variable domain, its missing parts supplied by reference TRBV18 and TRBJ2-3, is NAGVMQNPRHLVRRRGQEARLRCSPMKGHSHVYWYRQLPEEGLKFMVYLQKENIIDESGMPKERFSAEFPKEGPSILRIQQVVRGDSAAYFCASSPRGIDTQYFGPGTRLTVL.

Within the sample, this clone is medium-sized. The genes are TRBV6-8 and TRBJ2-1; 7 positions match TRBD2. The CDR3 is made up of 16 amino acids. J lost 2 bases, V lost 6 bases, and 10 bases had no gene match. CDR1 and CDR2 (germline): MNHGY, SAAAGT. The chain's CDR3 is CASSLNPAGPYNEQFF. As DNA, the CDR3 is TGTGCCAGCAGCCTCAACCCAGCGGGACCCTACAATGAGCAGTTCTTC.

This clone came up a few times. The chain combines TRBV9 with TRBJ2-7; TRBD2 might be the D (6 bases). The CDR3 length is 15 residues. From germline, CDR1 is SGDLS and CDR2 YYNGEE. The V end was cut by 0 bases, the J end by 2 bases, with 12 bases between. CDR3: CASSVGGTNAYEQYF. DNA for the CDR3: TGTGCCAGCAGCGTAGGCGGGACCAATGCCTACGAGCAGTACTTC. Based on the CDR3 plus reference TRBV9 and TRBJ2-7, the full variable domain is DSGVTQTPKHLITATGQRVTLRCSPRSGDLSVYWYQQSLDQGLQFLIQYYNGEERAKGNILERFSAQQFPDLHSELNLSSLELGDSALYFCASSVGGTNAYEQYFGPGTRLTVT.

This clone was counted once. The gene calls are TRBV4-1 and TRBJ2-7, with no clear D. CDR3 length: 15 residues. The V and J ends lost 0 bases and 4 bases respectively, with 13 bases between them. The germline CDR1 and CDR2 sequences are MGHRA and YSYEKL. CDR3 in amino acids: CASSQDRASLYEQYF. The CDR3 region has the DNA TGCGCCAGCAGCCAAGACCGGGCGTCGCTTTACGAGCAGTACTTC.

The chain carries TRBV19 and TRBJ2-1, with D uncertain. Germline-derived CDR1 and CDR2 are LNHDA and SQIVND (reference sequence). Trimming took off 5 bases at V and 2 bases at J, with 1 base between the two ends. CDR3 length: 11 residues. The CDR3 DNA is TGTGCCAGTAGTGCCTACAATGAGCAGTTCTTC. This codes for CASSAYNEQFF.

V is TRBV18 and J is TRBJ2-7; 8 bases line up with TRBD2. Germline assignment: CDR1 KGHSH and CDR2 LQKENI. The CDR3 is 13 residues long. V lost 3 bases, J lost 6 bases, and 4 bases stayed unmatched. CDR3: CASSPGTRSEQYF. As DNA, the CDR3 is TGTGCCAGCTCACCCGGGACTAGATCCGAGCAGTACTTC.

The chain is built from TRBV11-3 and TRBJ2-6; D remains ambiguous. Germline V gene data show CDR1 as SGHNT and CDR2 as YENEEA. The CDR3 covers 15 residues. V lost 8 bases and J lost 1, with 12 bases in between. The CDR3 sequence: CASEKGSSGANVLTF. CDR3 DNA sequence: TGTGCCAGCGAGAAAGGTTCATCTGGGGCCAACGTCCTGACTTTC.